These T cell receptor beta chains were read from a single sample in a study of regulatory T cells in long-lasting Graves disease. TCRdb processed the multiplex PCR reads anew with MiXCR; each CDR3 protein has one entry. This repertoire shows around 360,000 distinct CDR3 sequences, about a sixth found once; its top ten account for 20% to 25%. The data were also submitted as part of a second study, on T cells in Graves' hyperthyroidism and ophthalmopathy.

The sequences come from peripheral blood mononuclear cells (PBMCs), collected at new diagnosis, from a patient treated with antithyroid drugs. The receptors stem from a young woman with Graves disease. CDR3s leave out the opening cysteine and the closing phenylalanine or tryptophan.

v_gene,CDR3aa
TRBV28,ASSSRGWGRETQY
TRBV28,ASSTSGAGANVLT
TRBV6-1,ASRLLAYAYNEQF
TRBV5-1,ASSLGDFQDTQY
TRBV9,ASSVEVEWGEQY
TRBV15,ATSRTGGSGNTIY
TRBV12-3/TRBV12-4,ASSSRDTSQY
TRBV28,ASSLLDSENSPLH
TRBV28,ASIGGRAGQY
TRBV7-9,ASSSQGSEQF
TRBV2,ASSPGLSRTDTQY
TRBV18,ASSPLGLAGGPRETQY
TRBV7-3,ASSSTPGQMNTEAF
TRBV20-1,SASRGPPGTEAF
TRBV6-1,ASSETFGLYNEQF
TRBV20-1,SASGTGVYSNQPQH
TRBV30,AWSVQGGKQPQH
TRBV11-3,ASSPGGPTYNEQF
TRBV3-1,ASSRIGGEAF
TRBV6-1,ASSPQTVSLYEQY
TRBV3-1,ASSRPGGPDTQY
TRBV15,ATSSYGGLYEQY
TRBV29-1,SVDKGGQGGGYT
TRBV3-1,ASSQVLASTGELF
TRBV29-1,SVRTGPWTGELF
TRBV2,ASSESSWASPTDTQY
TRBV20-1,SARSGTGPANEQF
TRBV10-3,AISGTSAGGELF
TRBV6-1,ASSPNRGLAGPGEQY